This T cell receptor (beta chain) was recovered during a study of shared clonotypes between healthy human individuals. Across the whole study: Each donor's CD4 naive and CD4 memory cells filled three plates apiece, CD8 naive two, and CD8 memory one. The study, taken as a whole, reports: Researchers found naive subsets generally carried larger estimated richness than memory subsets. Only blood samples were collected, and tissue repertoires likely differ.

This clone was detected many times. Its cognate antigen is unknown. At the DNA level, this CDR3 is encoded by other sequences in the same sample as well. Sequencing was at deep level. TCRdb's copy holds only in-frame clones and misses some; the assay was immunoSEQ multiplex PCR. The sample shows roughly 120,000 clones, 65% to 75% of them seen only once. This CDR3 spans 20 amino acids. The receptor was derived from a woman aged 25 to 39 in good health. Sequencing was done on a sample of memory CD8+ T cells sorted from blood. Sample subset: CD45RO+ cells pooled with CCR7-negative TemRA cells. The V and J genes are TRBV21-1 and TRBJ2-6; the tabulated D call, TRBD1, remains unverified against the DNA. TRBV21-1 is marked as a pseudogene. This CDR3 is CASSTTDSYQPNSGANVLTF. For the CDR3, the DNA is TGTGCCAGCAGCACGACCGACAGTTACCAACCTAACTCTGGGGCCAACGTCCTGACTTTC.